The 27 T cell receptor beta chains listed next were all sequenced from one sample in a study of graft-versus-host responses after intestinal transplantation. Antigens for these TCRs are unknown. TCRdb's table, derived via immunoSEQ multiplex PCR, lists solely in-frame clones and lacks some. Here the sample spans some 86,000 clones, 88% being singletons. Sequenced here: unstimulated CD4+ T cells sorted from spleen or lymph node cells, sampled before transplant. The receptors were gathered from a human donor who was the organ donor for an intestinal transplant.

The V and J genes are TRBV18 and TRBJ2-7; D not certain. The CDR3 has 14 residues. The germline V and J ends were trimmed by 4 bases and 0 bases, with 10 bases remaining between them. The germline V gene encodes CDR1 KGHSH and CDR2 LQKENI. CDR3 DNA sequence: TGTGCCAGCTCACAAAGACGGGTCTCCTACGAGCAGTACTTC. It yields the protein CASSQRRVSYEQYF.

The rearrangement links TRBV29-1 to TRBJ2-1, with 8 bases lining up with TRBD2. This CDR3 has 14 amino acids. CDR1 SQVTM and CDR2 ANQGSEA come from the germline V gene. Trimming removed 2 bases from V and 7 bases from J; junction bases left unmatched: 7. The CDR3 region has the DNA TGCAGCGTTGAACTTGGACTAGCTGGTAATGAGCAGTTCTTC. It codes for CSVELGLAGNEQFF.

This clone was detected only once. This sequence joins TRBV9 and TRBJ2-1; 9 nucleotides line up with TRBD2. This CDR3 has 13 residues. The J segment lost 13 bases and the V segment lost 2 bases, leaving 7 bases of the junction unmatched. Germline assignment: CDR1 SGDLS and CDR2 YYNGEE. The chain's CDR3 is CASSVEIAGAQFF. In DNA, the CDR3 is TGTGCCAGCAGCGTTGAAATAGCGGGAGCACAGTTCTTC.

This chain uses TRBV6-6 with TRBJ1-6; no firm D call. Trimming pared 2 bases from V and 10 bases from J, leaving 15 bases between. This CDR3 has 15 amino acids. Germline V gene sequence: CDR1 MNHNY, CDR2 SVGAGI (reference sequence). The CDR3 loop reads CASSYDPGGRSPLHF. The CDR3 bases are TGTGCCAGCAGTTACGATCCGGGAGGAAGATCACCCCTCCACTTT.

The J gene is TRBJ2-5, the V gene TRBV10-3, with 9 bases that match TRBD1. Trimming took 6 bases from V and 5 from J; bases not matched to a gene: 7. CDR3 length: 14 residues. The V gene's germline CDR1 is ENHRY and CDR2 SYGVKD. The CDR3 here is CAIRGDRGGETQYF. The CDR3 bases are TGTGCCATCAGGGGAGACAGGGGGGGTGAGACCCAGTACTTC.

This sequence joins TRBV11-2 and TRBJ1-2, with D possibly TRBD1 on 6 matching bases. This CDR3 has 16 amino acids. Germline V gives CDR1 SGHAT, CDR2 FQNNGV. Deletions cut 0 bases from V and 0 bases from J, with 11 bases between. The CDR3 sequence is CASSLDDRSSNYGYTF. In DNA form, the CDR3 reads TGTGCCAGCAGCTTAGATGACAGGTCTTCTAACTATGGCTACACCTTC.

The genes are TRBV28 and TRBJ2-3; D call uncertain. The CDR3 has 11 amino acids. The V gene lost 4 bases and the J gene lost 3 bases, with 2 bases spanning the gap. The germline gives CDR1 MDHEN, CDR2 SYDVKM. The CDR3 region has the DNA TGTGCCAGCAGTTCAACAGATACGCAGTATTTT. It specifies CASSSTDTQYF. The entire variable domain, with the rest obtained from reference TRBV28 and TRBJ2-3, is as follows: DVKVTQSSRYLVKRTGEKVFLECVQDMDHENMFWYRQDPGLGLRLIYFSYDVKMKEKGDIPEGYSVSREKKERFSLILESASTNQTSMYLCASSSTDTQYFGPGTRLTVL.

This chain links TRBV15 with TRBJ1-5; D not certain. Germline V lookup: CDR1 LNHNV, CDR2 YYDKDF (reference sequence). V lost 5 bases, J lost 7 bases, and 15 bases lay in between. There are 14 residues in the CDR3. Here the CDR3 reads CATSSGRGNQPQHF. The DNA for the CDR3 is TGTGCCACCAGCTCTGGGCGGGGAAACCAGCCCCAGCATTTT.

This clone was recorded only once. The chain couples TRBV29-1 to TRBJ2-3; D is possibly TRBD1 (6 bases). The CDR3 extends over 10 amino acids. From germline, CDR1 is SQVTM and CDR2 ANQGSEA. For the CDR3, the DNA is TGCCCCAGGGGCCCAGATACGCAGTATTTT. It translates to CPRGPDTQYF.

V gene TRBV5-1 combines with J gene TRBJ1-5; 9 nucleotides align to TRBD1. V lost 3 bases to trimming and J lost 4 bases; unmatched junction nucleotides: 5. The V gene's germline CDR1 is SGHRS and CDR2 YFSETQ. The length of the CDR3 is 15 residues. The CDR3 reads CASSYWTGVNQPQHF. The CDR3 bases are TGCGCCAGCAGCTATTGGACAGGGGTAAATCAGCCCCAGCATTTT.

The rearrangement uses TRBV9 and TRBJ1-2; 7 bases map to TRBD1. CDR1 is SGDLS and CDR2 is YYNGEE in the germline V gene. Trimming at V came to 6 bases and at J to 2 bases, leaving 7 bases not matched to a gene. The CDR3 loop spans 14 amino acids. CDR3: CASTRDRLNYGYTF. The CDR3 nucleotides read TGTGCCAGCACCCGGGACAGACTGAACTATGGCTACACCTTC.

V usage is TRBV7-3 and J usage is TRBJ2-7; 8 bases are a match to TRBD1. The germline gives CDR1 SGHTA, CDR2 FQGTGA. The CDR3 is 16 amino acids. V dropped 5 bases and J dropped 0; count of bases not matched to a gene: 9. Written as DNA, the CDR3 is TGTGCCAGCAGCCGTCGGGACAGGTGGGACTCCTACGAGCAGTACTTC. Encoded protein: CASSRRDRWDSYEQYF.

The chain combines TRBV2 with TRBJ2-7; TRBD2 matches 13 bases. CDR3 length equals 18 residues. V trimming: 1 base; J trimming: 2 bases; junction bases outside the gene matches: 8. Germline CDR1 and CDR2: SNHLY and FYNNEI. This CDR3 is CASSEGGGLAGNTYEQYF. The CDR3 bases are TGTGCCAGCAGTGAAGGCGGGGGACTAGCGGGAAACACCTACGAGCAGTACTTC.

The CDR3 here is CASSSSYSSEQFF. The DNA of the CDR3 is TGTGCCAGCAGTTCCTCATACAGTAGTGAGCAGTTCTTC. The rearrangement joins TRBV6-5 to TRBJ2-1; D unclear. There are 13 residues in the CDR3. V shed 4 bases and J shed 9 bases, with 13 bases lying between them. CDR1 is MNHEY, CDR2 SVGAGI, per germline.

The CDR3 is CASSGRSYNEQFF. The CDR3 DNA reads TGTGCCAGCTCCGGTCGGTCCTACAATGAGCAGTTCTTC. V and J are TRBV18 and TRBJ2-1; D is unresolved. V lost 6 bases, J lost 1 base, and 7 bases lay in between. Germline loops: CDR1 KGHSH, CDR2 LQKENI. This CDR3 contains 13 residues.

V usage is TRBV28 and J usage is TRBJ2-1, with TRBD2 matching 8 bases. The CDR3 has 15 residues. Unmatched junction bases numbered 8, after V lost 5 bases and J lost 5 bases. Germline CDR1 is MDHEN and CDR2 is SYDVKM. In DNA, the CDR3 is TGTGCCAGCAGTGATCCGGGAGGGCGCGACAATGAGCAGTTCTTC. Its protein is CASSDPGGRDNEQFF.

V usage is TRBV5-1 and J usage is TRBJ1-1; possibly TRBD1 for D (6 bases). Trimming cost V 4 bases and J 4 bases, with 11 bases left between them. The length of the CDR3 is 13 residues. Germline loops: CDR1 SGHRS, CDR2 YFSETQ. In nucleotides, the CDR3 is TGCGCCAGCAGCGCAGGGGATGGCACTGAAGCTTTCTTT. Its translation: CASSAGDGTEAFF.

The gene calls are TRBV6-5 and TRBJ1-3; possible D gene TRBD1, 6 bases. CDR1 is MNHEY and CDR2 is SVGAGI in the germline V gene. The CDR3 consists of 14 residues. Trimming cost V 6 bases and J 1 base, with 10 bases left between them. The CDR3 is CASRWTASGNTIYF. CDR3 sequence (DNA): TGTGCCAGCAGATGGACAGCATCTGGAAACACCATATATTTT.

The V gene is TRBV4-2, the J gene TRBJ2-5, with 12 bases identical to TRBD2. The CDR3 is made up of 17 amino acids. The junction had 7 bases not matched to a gene; V was cut back by 0 bases and J by 5 bases. Germline lookup yields CDR1 LGHNA and CDR2 YNFKEQ. The CDR3 DNA reads as TGTGCCAGCAGCCAAGATTATGGTACTAGCGGGGGGGAGACCCAGTACTTC. Translating it yields CASSQDYGTSGGETQYF.

The V and J genes are TRBV7-9 and TRBJ1-1; D might be TRBD1 (5 bases). This CDR3 is 13 amino acids long. Germline values: CDR1 SEHNR, CDR2 FQNEAQ (reference sequence). Trimming removed 3 bases from V and 3 bases from J, with 8 bases in between. CDR3 sequence reads: CASSLPTDTEAFF. The CDR3 DNA sequence: TGTGCCAGCAGCTTGCCGACAGACACTGAAGCTTTCTTT.

Here the CDR3 DNA reads TGTGCCAGCAGTTTAGGGATTCACAGGGATGCCAATCAGCCCCAGCATTTT. The encoded protein is CASSLGIHRDANQPQHF. The chain carries TRBV28 and TRBJ1-5, with TRBD1 as a possible D gene (6 bases). The CDR3 loop spans 17 amino acids. Trimming removed 2 bases from V and 3 bases from J, with 17 bases in between. The germline V gene has CDR1 MDHEN and CDR2 SYDVKM. Supplemented by reference TRBV28 and TRBJ1-5, the full variable domain reads DVKVTQSSRYLVKRTGEKVFLECVQDMDHENMFWYRQDPGLGLRLIYFSYDVKMKEKGDIPEGYSVSREKKERFSLILESASTNQTSMYLCASSLGIHRDANQPQHFGDGTRLSIL.

This chain uses TRBV5-6 with TRBJ2-6; 9 bases match TRBD2. This CDR3 spans 16 amino acids. CDR1 and CDR2 from the germline V gene are SGHDT and YYEEEE. The V gene end was trimmed by 7 bases and the J gene end by 4 bases; junction bases not matched to a gene: 9. CDR3 region: CASWGLALVGANVLTF. The CDR3, as DNA: TGTGCCAGCTGGGGACTAGCTCTCGTGGGGGCCAACGTCCTGACTTTC.

This clone was seen a single time. This chain joins TRBV28 and TRBJ2-3, with 8 positions matching TRBD2. The CDR3 is made up of 14 amino acids. J was trimmed by 7 bases and V by 7 bases; bases with no gene match: 10. CDR1 and CDR2 from the germline V gene are MDHEN and SYDVKM. CDR3 in DNA: TGTGCCAGCAACCTCCGGGGGGGGCTGAATACGCAGTATTTT. Translated: CASNLRGGLNTQYF.

The rearrangement uses TRBV4-2 and TRBJ2-3; weak D call: TRBD2 (6 bases). V lost 0 bases, J lost 14 bases, and 15 bases lay in between. The CDR3 is made up of 13 amino acids. In germline, CDR1 is LGHNA, CDR2 YNFKEQ. CDR3 loop: CASSQDDGSRWYF. In DNA form, the CDR3 reads TGTGCCAGCAGCCAAGATGACGGGAGCCGATGGTATTTT.

The CDR3 coding sequence is TGCGCCAGCAGTCAGCGGGGGACAGATACGCAGTATTTT. Its translation: CASSQRGTDTQYF. The chain has TRBV5-1 and TRBJ2-3, with TRBD2 matching over 8 bases. J gave up 3 bases and V 5 bases, and 2 bases lay outside the gene matches. Germline CDR1 reads SGHRS; CDR2 reads YFSETQ. The CDR3 has 13 amino acids.

The CDR3 DNA is TGTGCCAGCACGCTCATGGCCTCCTCGCATGGCTACACCTTC. Protein product: CASTLMASSHGYTF. The V and J genes are TRBV6-5 and TRBJ1-2, with D hard to call. The V and J ends lost 7 bases and 6 bases respectively, with 18 bases between them. Germline CDR1 and CDR2: MNHEY and SVGAGI. This CDR3 has 14 residues.

The chain has TRBV4-1 and TRBJ2-7; a possible D gene is TRBD1 (6 bases). This CDR3 contains 15 residues. The V gene lost 0 bases and the J gene lost 4 bases, with 13 bases spanning the gap. Germline values: CDR1 MGHRA, CDR2 YSYEKL. Here the CDR3 DNA reads TGCGCCAGCAGCCAAGAAGGGGGACGGACTTACGAGCAGTACTTC. Its translation: CASSQEGGRTYEQYF.